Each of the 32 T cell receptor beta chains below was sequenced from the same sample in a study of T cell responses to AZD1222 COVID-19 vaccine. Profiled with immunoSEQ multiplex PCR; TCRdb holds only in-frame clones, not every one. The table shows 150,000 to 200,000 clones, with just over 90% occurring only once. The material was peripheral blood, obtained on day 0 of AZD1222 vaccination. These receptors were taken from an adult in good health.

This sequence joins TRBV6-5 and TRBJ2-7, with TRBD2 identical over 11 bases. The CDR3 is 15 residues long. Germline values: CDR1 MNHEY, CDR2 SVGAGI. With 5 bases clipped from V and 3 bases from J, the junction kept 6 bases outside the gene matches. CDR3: CASSPRTSGYYEQYF. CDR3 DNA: TGTGCCAGCAGTCCGAGGACTAGCGGGTACTACGAGCAGTACTTC.

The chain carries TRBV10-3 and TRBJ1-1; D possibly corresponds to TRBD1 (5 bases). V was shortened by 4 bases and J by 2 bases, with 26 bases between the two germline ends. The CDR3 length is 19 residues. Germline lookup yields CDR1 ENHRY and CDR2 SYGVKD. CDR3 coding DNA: TGTGCCATCAGTGCGGACCGATCAGGGAAGCTCCTCTTTAACACTGAAGCTTTCTTT. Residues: CAISADRSGKLLFNTEAFF.

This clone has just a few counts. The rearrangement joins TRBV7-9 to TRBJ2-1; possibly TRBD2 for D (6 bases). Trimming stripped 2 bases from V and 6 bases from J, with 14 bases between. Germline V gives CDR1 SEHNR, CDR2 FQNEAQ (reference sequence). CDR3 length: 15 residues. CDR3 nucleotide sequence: TGTGCCAGCAGCTTATGGGGGGAGAAGGGCAATGAGCAGTTCTTC. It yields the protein CASSLWGEKGNEQFF.

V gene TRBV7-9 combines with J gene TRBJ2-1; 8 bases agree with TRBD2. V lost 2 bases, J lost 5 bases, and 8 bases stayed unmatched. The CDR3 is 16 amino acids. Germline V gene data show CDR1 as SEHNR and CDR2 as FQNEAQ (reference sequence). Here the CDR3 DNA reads TGTGCCAGCAGCTTAACGACTAGCGTAGTCAACAATGAGCAGTTCTTC. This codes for CASSLTTSVVNNEQFF.

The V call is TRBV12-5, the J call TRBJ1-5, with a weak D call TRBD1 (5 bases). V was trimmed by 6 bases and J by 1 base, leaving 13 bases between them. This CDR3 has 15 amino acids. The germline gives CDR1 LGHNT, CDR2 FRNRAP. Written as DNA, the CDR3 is TGTGCTAGTGGCCTGACAGACTTCAGCAATCAGCCCCAGCATTTT. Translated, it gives CASGLTDFSNQPQHF.

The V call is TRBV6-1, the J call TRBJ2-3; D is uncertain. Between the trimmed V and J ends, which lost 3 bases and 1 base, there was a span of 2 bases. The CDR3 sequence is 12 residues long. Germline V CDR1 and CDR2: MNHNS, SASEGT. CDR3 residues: CASSDRTDTQYF. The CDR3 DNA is TGTGCCAGCAGTGACCGCACAGATACGCAGTATTTT.

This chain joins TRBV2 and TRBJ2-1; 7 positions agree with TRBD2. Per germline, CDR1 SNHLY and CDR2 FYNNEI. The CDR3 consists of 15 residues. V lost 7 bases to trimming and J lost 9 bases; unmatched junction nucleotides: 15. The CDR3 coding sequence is TGTGCCAGCACCCAAACCCCAGGGACTACAAGTGAGCAGTTCTTC. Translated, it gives CASTQTPGTTSEQFF.

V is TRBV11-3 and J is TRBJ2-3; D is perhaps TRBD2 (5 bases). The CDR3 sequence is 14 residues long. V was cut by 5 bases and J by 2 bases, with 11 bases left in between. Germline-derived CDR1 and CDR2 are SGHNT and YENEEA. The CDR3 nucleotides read TGTGCCAGCAGCCTCACTAGTGACACAGATACGCAGTATTTT. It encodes CASSLTSDTDTQYF.

DNA for the CDR3: TGTGCCAGCTCACCAAAGGCCAGGGACATAATCCAGCCCCAGCATTTT. Translation gives CASSPKARDIIQPQHF. The gene calls are TRBV18 and TRBJ1-5; possibly TRBD1 for D (6 bases). V was shortened by 2 bases and J by 7 bases, with 18 bases between the two germline ends. The CDR3 extends over 16 amino acids. CDR1 is KGHSH, CDR2 LQKENI, per germline. The full variable domain, its missing parts supplied by reference TRBV18 and TRBJ1-5, is NAGVMQNPRHLVRRRGQEARLRCSPMKGHSHVYWYRQLPEEGLKFMVYLQKENIIDESGMPKERFSAEFPKEGPSILRIQQVVRGDSAAYFCASSPKARDIIQPQHFGDGTRLSIL.

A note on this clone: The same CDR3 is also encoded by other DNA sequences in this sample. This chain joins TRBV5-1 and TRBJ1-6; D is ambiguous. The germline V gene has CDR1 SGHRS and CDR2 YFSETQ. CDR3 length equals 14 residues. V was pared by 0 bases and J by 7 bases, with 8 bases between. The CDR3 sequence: CASSLGESNSPLHF. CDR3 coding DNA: TGCGCCAGCAGCTTGGGAGAGTCAAATTCACCCCTCCACTTT.

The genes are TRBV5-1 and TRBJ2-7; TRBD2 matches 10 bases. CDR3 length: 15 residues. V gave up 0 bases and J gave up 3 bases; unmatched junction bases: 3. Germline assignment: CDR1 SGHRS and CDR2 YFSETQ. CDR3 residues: CASSLVVAGGYEQYF. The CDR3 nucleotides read TGCGCCAGCAGCTTGGTGGTAGCGGGAGGCTACGAGCAGTACTTC.

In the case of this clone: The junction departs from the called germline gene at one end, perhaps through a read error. DNA for the CDR3: TGTGCCAGTAGTGTAGAGAGAGCCTACGAGCAGTACTTC. Amino acids: CASSVERAYEQYF. This chain links TRBV19 with TRBJ2-7; D ambiguous. The germline CDR1 and CDR2 sequences are LNHDA and SQIVND (reference sequence). CDR3 length: 13 residues.

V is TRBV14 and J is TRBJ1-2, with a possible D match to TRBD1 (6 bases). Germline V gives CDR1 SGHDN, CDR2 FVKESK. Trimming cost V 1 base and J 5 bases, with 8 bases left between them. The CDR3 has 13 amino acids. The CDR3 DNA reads TGTGCCAGCAGCCAAGTACAGGGATATGGCTACACCTTC. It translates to CASSQVQGYGYTF.

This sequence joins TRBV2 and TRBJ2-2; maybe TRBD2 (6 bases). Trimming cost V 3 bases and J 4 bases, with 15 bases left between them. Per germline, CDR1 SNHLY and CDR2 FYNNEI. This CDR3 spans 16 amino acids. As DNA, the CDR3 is TGTGCCAGCAGTGACCCGACTAGTGGGAGCACCGGGGAGCTGTTTTTT. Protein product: CASSDPTSGSTGELFF.

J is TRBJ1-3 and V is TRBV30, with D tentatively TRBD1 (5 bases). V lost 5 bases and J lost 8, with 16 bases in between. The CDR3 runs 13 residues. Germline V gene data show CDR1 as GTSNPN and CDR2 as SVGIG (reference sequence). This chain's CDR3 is CAWGVKGSDTIYF. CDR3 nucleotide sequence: TGTGCCTGGGGGGTGAAGGGGAGTGACACCATATATTTT.

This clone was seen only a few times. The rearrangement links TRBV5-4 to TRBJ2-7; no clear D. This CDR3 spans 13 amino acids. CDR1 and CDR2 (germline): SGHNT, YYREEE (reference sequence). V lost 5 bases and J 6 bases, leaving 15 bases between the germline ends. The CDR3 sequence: CASSPRVYGEQYF. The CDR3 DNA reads TGTGCCAGCAGTCCTCGGGTGTACGGCGAGCAGTACTTC.

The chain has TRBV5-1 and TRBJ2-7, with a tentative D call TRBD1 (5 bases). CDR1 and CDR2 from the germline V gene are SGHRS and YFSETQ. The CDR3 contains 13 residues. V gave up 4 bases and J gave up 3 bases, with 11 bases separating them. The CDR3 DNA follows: TGCGCCAGCAGCCCGAGACAGCACTACGAGCAGTACTTC. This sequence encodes CASSPRQHYEQYF.

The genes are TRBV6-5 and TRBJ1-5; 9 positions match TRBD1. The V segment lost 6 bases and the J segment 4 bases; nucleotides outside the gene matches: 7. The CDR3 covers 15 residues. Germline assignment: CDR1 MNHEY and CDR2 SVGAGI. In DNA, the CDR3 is TGTGCCAGCAGGCTTTCCGGGACAGGGAATCAGCCCCAGCATTTT. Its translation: CASRLSGTGNQPQHF.

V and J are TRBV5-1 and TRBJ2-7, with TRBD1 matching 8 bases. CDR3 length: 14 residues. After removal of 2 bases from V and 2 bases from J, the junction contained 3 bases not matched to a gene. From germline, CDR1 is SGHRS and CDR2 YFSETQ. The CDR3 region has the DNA TGCGCCAGCAGCTTCGGGACAGGTACCTACGAGCAGTACTTC. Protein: CASSFGTGTYEQYF.

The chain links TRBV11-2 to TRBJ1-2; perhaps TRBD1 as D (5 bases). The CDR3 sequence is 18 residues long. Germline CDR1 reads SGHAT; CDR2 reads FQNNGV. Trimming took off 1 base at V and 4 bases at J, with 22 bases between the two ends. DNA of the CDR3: TGTGCCAGCAGCTTAGTACACAGGAGGAACCCTCTGGCCTATGGCTACACCTTC. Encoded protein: CASSLVHRRNPLAYGYTF.

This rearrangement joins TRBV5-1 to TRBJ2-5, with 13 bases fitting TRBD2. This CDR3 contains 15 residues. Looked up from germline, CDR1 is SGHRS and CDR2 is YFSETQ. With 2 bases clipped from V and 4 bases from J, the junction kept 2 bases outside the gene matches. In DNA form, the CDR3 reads TGCGCCAGCAGCTTCGGACTAGCGGGAGTAGAGACCCAGTACTTC. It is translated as CASSFGLAGVETQYF.

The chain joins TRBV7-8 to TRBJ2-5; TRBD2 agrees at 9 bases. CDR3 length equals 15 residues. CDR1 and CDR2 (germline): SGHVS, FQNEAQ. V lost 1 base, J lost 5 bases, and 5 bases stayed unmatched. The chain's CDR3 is CASSLVFSGSETQYF. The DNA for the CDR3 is TGTGCCAGCAGCTTAGTTTTTAGCGGGAGTGAGACCCAGTACTTC.

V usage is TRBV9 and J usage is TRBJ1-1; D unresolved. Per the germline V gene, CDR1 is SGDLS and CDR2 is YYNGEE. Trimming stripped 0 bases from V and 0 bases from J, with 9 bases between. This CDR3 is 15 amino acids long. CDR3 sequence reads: CASSVVTSLNTEAFF. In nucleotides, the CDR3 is TGTGCCAGCAGCGTAGTGACGTCCCTGAACACTGAAGCTTTCTTT.

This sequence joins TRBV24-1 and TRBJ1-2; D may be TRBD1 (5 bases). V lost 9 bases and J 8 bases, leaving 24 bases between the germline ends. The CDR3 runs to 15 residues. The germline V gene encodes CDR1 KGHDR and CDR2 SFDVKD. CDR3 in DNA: TGTGCCACCTCGACCTCGGACGTAGGGGTGCGAGGCTACACCTTC. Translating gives CATSTSDVGVRGYTF.

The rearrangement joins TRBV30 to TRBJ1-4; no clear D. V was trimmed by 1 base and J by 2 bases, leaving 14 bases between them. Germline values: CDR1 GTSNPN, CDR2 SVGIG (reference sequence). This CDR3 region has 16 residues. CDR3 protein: CAWSAPPQATNEKLFF. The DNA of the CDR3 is TGTGCCTGGAGTGCGCCCCCCCAGGCCACTAATGAAAAACTGTTTTTT.

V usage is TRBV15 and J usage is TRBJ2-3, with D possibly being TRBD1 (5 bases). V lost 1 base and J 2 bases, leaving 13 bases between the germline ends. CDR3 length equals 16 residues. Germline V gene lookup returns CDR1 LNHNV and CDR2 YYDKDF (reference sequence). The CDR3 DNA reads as TGTGCCACCAGCAGAGTAGGGGCCGGAGTCACAGATACGCAGTATTTT. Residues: CATSRVGAGVTDTQYF. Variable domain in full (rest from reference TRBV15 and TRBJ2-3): DAMVIQNPRYQVTQFGKPVTLSCSQTLNHNVMYWYQQKSSQAPKLLFHYYDKDFNNEADTPDNFQSRRPNTSFCFLDIRSPGLGDTAMYLCATSRVGAGVTDTQYFGPGTRLTVL.

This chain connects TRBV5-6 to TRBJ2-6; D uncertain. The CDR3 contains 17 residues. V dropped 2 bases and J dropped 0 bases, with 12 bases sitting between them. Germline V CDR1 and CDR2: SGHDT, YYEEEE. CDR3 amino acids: CASSLFGQDSGANVLTF. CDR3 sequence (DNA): TGTGCCAGCAGCTTATTCGGGCAAGACTCTGGGGCCAACGTCCTGACTTTC.

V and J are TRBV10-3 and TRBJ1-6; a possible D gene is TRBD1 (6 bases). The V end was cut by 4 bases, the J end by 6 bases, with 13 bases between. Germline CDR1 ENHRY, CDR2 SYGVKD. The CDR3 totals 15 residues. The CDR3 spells CAISGQANANSPLHF. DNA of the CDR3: TGTGCCATCAGTGGACAGGCGAATGCTAATTCACCCCTCCACTTT.

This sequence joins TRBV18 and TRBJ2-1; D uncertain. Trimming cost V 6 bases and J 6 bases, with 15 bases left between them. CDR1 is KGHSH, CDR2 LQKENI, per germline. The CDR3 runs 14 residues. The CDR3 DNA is TGTGCCAGCTCTGACGGTATACTAATCAATGAGCAGTTCTTC. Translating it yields CASSDGILINEQFF.

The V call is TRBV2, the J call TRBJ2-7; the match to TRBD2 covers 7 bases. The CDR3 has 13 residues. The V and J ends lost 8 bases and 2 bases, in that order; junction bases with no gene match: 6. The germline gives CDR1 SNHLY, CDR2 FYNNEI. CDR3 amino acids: CASRLAIPYEQYF. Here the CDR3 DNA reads TGTGCCAGCCGACTAGCTATCCCCTACGAGCAGTACTTC. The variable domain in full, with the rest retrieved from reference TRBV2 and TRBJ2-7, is EPEVTQTPSHQVTQMGQEVILRCVPISNHLYFYWYRQILGQKVEFLVSFYNNEISEKSEIFDDQFSVERPDGSNFTLKIRSTKLEDSAMYFCASRLAIPYEQYFGPGTRLTVT.

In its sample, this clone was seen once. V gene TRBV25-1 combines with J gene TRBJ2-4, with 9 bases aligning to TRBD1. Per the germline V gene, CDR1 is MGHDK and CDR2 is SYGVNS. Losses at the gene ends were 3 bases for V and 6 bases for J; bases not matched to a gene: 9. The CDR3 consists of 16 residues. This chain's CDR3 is CASSEAGTGNLNIQYF. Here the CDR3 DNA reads TGTGCCAGCAGTGAGGCCGGGACAGGGAATTTAAACATTCAGTACTTC. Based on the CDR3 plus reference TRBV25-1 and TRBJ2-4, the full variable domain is EADIYQTPRYLVIGTGKKITLECSQTMGHDKMYWYQQDPGMELHLIHYSYGVNSTEKGDLSSESTVSRIRTEHFPLTLESARPSHTSQYLCASSEAGTGNLNIQYFGAGTRLSVL.

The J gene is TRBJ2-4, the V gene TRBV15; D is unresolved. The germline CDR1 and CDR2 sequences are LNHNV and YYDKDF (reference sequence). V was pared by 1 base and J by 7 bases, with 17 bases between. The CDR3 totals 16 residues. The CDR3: CATSRAHLETGNIQYF. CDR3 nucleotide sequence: TGTGCCACCAGCAGAGCTCATCTCGAAACTGGGAACATTCAGTACTTC.